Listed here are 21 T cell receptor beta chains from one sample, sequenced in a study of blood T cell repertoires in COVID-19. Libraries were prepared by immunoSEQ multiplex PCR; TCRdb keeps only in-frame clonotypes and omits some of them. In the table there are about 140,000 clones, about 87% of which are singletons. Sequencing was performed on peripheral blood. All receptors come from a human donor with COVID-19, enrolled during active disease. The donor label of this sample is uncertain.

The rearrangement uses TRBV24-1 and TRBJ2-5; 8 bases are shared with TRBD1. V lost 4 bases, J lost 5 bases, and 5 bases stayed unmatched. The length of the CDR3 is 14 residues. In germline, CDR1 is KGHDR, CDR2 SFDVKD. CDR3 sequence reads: CATSDTSGGETQYF. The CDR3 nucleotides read TGTGCCACCAGTGACACCTCAGGGGGCGAGACCCAGTACTTC.

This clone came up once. The CDR3 sequence: CASSSKTDTGELFF. DNA for the CDR3: TGTGCCAGCAGTTCTAAAACGGACACCGGGGAGCTGTTTTTT. This chain joins TRBV5-4 and TRBJ2-2; D unclear. V was pared by 5 bases and J by 3 bases, with 11 bases between. The CDR3 contains 14 residues. Germline V gene sequence: CDR1 SGHNT, CDR2 YYREEE (reference sequence).

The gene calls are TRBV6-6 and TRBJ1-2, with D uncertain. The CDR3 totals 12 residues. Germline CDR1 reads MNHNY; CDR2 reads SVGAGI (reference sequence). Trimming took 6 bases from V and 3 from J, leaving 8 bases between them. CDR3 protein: CASRRVDYGYTF. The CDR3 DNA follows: TGTGCCAGCAGGAGGGTGGACTATGGCTACACCTTC.

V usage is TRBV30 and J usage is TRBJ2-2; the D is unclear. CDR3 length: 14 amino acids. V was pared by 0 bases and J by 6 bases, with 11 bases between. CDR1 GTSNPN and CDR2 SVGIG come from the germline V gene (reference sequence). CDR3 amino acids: CAWSVPGFPGELFF. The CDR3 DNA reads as TGTGCCTGGAGTGTACCGGGTTTTCCCGGGGAGCTGTTTTTT.

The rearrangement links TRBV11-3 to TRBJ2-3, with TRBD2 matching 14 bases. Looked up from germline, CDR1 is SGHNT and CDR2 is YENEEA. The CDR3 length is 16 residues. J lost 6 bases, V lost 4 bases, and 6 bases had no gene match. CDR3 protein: CASSSGTSGGSDTQYF. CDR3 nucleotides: TGTGCCAGCAGCTCCGGGACTAGCGGGGGCTCCGATACGCAGTATTTT.

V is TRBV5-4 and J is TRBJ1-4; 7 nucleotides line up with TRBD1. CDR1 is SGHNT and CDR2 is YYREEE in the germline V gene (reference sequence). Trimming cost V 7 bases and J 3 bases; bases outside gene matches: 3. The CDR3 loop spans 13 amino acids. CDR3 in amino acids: CASGGQPNEKLFF. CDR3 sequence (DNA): TGTGCCAGCGGGGGACAGCCTAATGAAAAACTGTTTTTT.

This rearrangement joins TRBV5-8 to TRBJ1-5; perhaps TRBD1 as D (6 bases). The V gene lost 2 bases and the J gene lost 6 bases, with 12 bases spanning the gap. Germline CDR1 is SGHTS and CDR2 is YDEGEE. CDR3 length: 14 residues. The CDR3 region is CASSFMGRGQPQHF. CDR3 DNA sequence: TGTGCCAGCAGCTTTATGGGCAGGGGTCAGCCCCAGCATTTT.

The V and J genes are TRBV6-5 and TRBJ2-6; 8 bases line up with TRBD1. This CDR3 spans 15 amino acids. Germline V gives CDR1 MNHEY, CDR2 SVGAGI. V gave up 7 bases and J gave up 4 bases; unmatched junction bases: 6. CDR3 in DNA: TGTGCCAGCAACAGGGGGTCTTCAGGGGCCAACGTCCTGACTTTC. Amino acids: CASNRGSSGANVLTF.

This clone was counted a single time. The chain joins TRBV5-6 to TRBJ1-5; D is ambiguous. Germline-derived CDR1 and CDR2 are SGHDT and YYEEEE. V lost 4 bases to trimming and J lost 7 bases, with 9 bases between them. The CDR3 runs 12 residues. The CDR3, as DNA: TGTGCCAGCAGCCGTCTCGGGCAGCCCCAGCATTTT. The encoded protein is CASSRLGQPQHF.

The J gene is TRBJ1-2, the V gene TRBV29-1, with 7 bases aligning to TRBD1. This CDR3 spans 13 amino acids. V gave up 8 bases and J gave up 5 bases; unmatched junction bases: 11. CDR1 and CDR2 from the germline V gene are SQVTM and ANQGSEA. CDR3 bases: TGCAGCTTCCGACAGGGAGTTTCTTATGGCTACACCTTC. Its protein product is CSFRQGVSYGYTF.

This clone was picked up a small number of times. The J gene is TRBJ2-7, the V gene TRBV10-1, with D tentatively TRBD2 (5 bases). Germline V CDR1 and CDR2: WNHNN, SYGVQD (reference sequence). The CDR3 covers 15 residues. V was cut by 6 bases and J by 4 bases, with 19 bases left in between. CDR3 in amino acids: CASRSSPKAAYEQYF. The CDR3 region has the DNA TGCGCCAGCAGATCTAGCCCCAAAGCGGCGTACGAGCAGTACTTC.

CDR3: CASRKVGGASTPLHF. The CDR3 DNA reads TGTGCCAGCAGGAAGGTCGGGGGGGCTTCGACACCCCTCCACTTT. The V call is TRBV6-5, the J call TRBJ1-6; a weak D match, TRBD1 (6 bases). Trimming removed 6 bases at V and 11 bases at J, with 20 bases between. The germline V gene encodes CDR1 MNHEY and CDR2 SVGAGI. This CDR3 spans 15 amino acids.

CDR3 in DNA: TGTGCCAGCTCACCTGGTCGGGAAAAACTGTTTTTT. This sequence encodes CASSPGREKLFF. The rearrangement uses TRBV18 and TRBJ1-4; D remains unclear. The CDR3 consists of 12 residues. Germline V gene lookup returns CDR1 KGHSH and CDR2 LQKENI. Trimming removed 3 bases from V and 8 bases from J, with 7 bases in between.

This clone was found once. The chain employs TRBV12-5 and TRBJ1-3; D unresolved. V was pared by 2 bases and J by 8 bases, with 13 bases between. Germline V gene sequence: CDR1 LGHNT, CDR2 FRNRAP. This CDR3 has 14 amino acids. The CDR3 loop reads CASGLPRGDDTIYF. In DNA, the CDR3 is TGTGCTAGTGGTTTGCCCCGGGGAGATGACACCATATATTTT.

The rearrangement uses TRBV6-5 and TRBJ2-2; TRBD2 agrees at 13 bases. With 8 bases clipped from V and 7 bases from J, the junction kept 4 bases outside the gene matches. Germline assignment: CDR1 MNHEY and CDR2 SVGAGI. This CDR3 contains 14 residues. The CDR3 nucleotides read TGTGCCAGCGGGGGACTAGCGGGGATCGGGGAGCTGTTTTTT. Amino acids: CASGGLAGIGELFF.

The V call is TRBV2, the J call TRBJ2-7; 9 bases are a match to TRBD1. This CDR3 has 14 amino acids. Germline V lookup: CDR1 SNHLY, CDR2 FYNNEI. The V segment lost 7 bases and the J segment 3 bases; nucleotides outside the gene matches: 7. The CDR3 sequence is CASTMDRGNYEQYF. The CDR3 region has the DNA TGTGCCAGCACCATGGACAGGGGAAACTACGAGCAGTACTTC. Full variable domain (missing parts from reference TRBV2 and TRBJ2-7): EPEVTQTPSHQVTQMGQEVILRCVPISNHLYFYWYRQILGQKVEFLVSFYNNEISEKSEIFDDQFSVERPDGSNFTLKIRSTKLEDSAMYFCASTMDRGNYEQYFGPGTRLTVT.

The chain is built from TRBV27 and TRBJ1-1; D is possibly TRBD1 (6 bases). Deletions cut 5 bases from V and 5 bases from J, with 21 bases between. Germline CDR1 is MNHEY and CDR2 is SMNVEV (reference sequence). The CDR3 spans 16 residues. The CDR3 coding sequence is TGTGCCAGCAGTCTCAGGGACACCCAATGTGTGACTGAAGCTTTCTTT. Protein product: CASSLRDTQCVTEAFF.

Written as DNA, the CDR3 is TGTGCCAGCAGCTTCGGACTGCGGGAGACCCAGTACTTC. As protein: CASSFGLRETQYF. The chain combines TRBV5-4 with TRBJ2-5; TRBD2 is a possible D gene (5 bases). The germline CDR1 and CDR2 sequences are SGHNT and YYREEE (reference sequence). The CDR3 loop spans 13 amino acids. V was shortened by 2 bases and J by 5 bases, with 10 bases between the two germline ends.

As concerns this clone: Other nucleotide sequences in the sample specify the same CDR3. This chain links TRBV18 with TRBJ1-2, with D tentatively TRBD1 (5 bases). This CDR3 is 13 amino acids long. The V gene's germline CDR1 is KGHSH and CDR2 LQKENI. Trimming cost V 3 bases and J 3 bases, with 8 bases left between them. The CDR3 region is CASSPQGDYGYTF. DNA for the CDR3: TGTGCCAGCTCACCGCAGGGCGACTATGGCTACACCTTC.

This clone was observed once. The CDR3 DNA is TGTGCCAGCAGCTTGGAAGCTAGCGGGGGGGGCACAGATACGCAGTATTTT. It translates to CASSLEASGGGTDTQYF. The chain recombines TRBV5-5 with TRBJ2-3; 12 nucleotides agree with TRBD2. The CDR3 loop spans 17 amino acids. The V gene end was trimmed by 0 bases and the J gene end by 1 base; junction bases not matched to a gene: 3. Germline lookup yields CDR1 SGHKS and CDR2 YYEKEE (reference sequence).

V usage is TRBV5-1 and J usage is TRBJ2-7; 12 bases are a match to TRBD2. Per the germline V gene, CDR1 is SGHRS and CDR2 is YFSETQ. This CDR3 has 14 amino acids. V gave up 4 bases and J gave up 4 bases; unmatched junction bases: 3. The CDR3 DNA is TGCGCCAGCAGCCCTAGCGGGGGGGCTTACGAGCAGTACTTC. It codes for CASSPSGGAYEQYF.